This T cell receptor beta chain is from a study of shared clonotypes between healthy human individuals (dated by TCRdb to about 2020). Describing the broader study: A couple of women and a few men aged 18 to 49 years were included in the cohort. For each donor, CD4 naive and CD4 memory were each given three plates, CD8 naive was given two plates, and CD8 memory was given one plate. To estimate repertoire size and how much clonotypes are shared between individuals, the study performed deep sequencing of blood TCR repertoires from 4 to 6 healthy adults. Per donor, leukapheresis produced somewhere between about 0.85 and 9.5 billion PBMCs. To increase sequencing depth and limit assay-specific biases, TCR repertoire library preparation and sequencing were carried out by different laboratories using diverse techniques.

The donors were healthy, HIV-negative adults who had no recently reported acute infections or vaccinations. Only Caucasian adults living in Nashville, Tennessee, USA were represented among the donors. CD4+ T cells were enriched by magnetic negative selection; naive cells were then positively selected on CD45RA, and the negative fraction formed the memory subset. Blood was obtained by leukapheresis, after which PBMCs were separated by Ficoll-Histopaque density gradient centrifugation and cryopreserved in liquid nitrogen vapor phase. Purity and quantity of every magnetically sorted T cell population were checked by analytical flow cytometry. Genomic DNA was isolated from each sorted fraction and quantified by UV absorbance on a Nanodrop 2000c. TCR CDR3 regions were amplified from genomic DNA by multiplex PCR using the deep immunoSEQ assay. Extracted genomic DNA from each cell subset was spread evenly across all wells of several immunoSEQ 96-well plates, with each plate serving as a replicate. For sorted subsets, roughly 190 ng of genomic DNA, equivalent to 25,000 to 35,000 T cell genomes, went into each replicate PCR. Purified libraries were measured with a Qubit 3.0 fluorometer, size-checked on a Bioanalyzer 2100, and measured again with the KAPA Library Quantification kit. Each immunoSEQ 96-well plate was sequenced on its own single-read 150-cycle Illumina NextSeq 550 flow cell. In the authors' own workflow: Because the immunoSEQ output held only junctional sequences and lacked quality scores, the filtering could not match the filtering applied to full-length reads. Sequences were annotated with PyIR, a Python wrapper for IgBLAST v1.9, using IMGT germline references to assign V/J genes and CDR3. Reads were removed for weak V/J assignments (E-value above 1e-6), missing CDR3, stop codons, out-of-frame junctions, or ambiguous translated residues. V3J clonotypes were defined as sequences sharing the same inferred V gene, J gene, and CDR3 amino acid sequence. Percentage overlap between repertoires was calculated by dividing the number of shared unique clonotypes by the size of the smaller repertoire. Repertoire richness was assessed with RTK rarefaction, the Chao1 estimator, and Recon v2.1 estimates of unobserved clonotypes. OLGA was used to compute generation probabilities for all TCRbeta clonotypes that the gDNA method yielded from a few donors. TCRdb re-hosts the immuneACCESS table, in-frame sequences only. Its copies lack some clones; in the studies checked, an unresolved V gene accounts for under half of them, and the cause for the rest is not known. V, J and clone size are taken as reported in that table, and D and trimming were inferred from the DNA itself. A total of around 510,000 clones appear in this sample, about 96% of them only once. The top ten hold about 0.06% of the sample.

There are 15 amino acids in the CDR3, from cysteine to phenylalanine inclusive. The read is trimmed to its CDR3 DNA, 45 bases read in frame from base 1. V was cut back by 6 bases and J by 2 bases, leaving a gap of 15 bases between them. Via the germline V gene, CDR1 is MDHEN and CDR2 SYDVKM. The research as a whole found: Incomplete sequencing was indicated by rarefaction of sorted-subset datasets, despite the large sequencing depth. Because the study included only a small number of donors, the genetic and exposure-history diversity represented was limited. Sampling was limited to blood, and TCR repertoires in tissue likely differ from TCR repertoires in blood. Compared with non-shared clonotypes, clonotypes shared by all four sorted-subset donors had higher generation probabilities. Across a handful of donors, approximately 5% of naive CD4, around 3.5% of naive CD8, 2.3% of memory CD4, and about 0.44% of memory CD8 clonotypes were shared. Larger estimated clonotype richness was generally found for naive subsets than for memory subsets. Pairwise subsampling led to the expectation that sequencing depth would affect the degree of clonotype sharing among donors.

Turning to this clone: The target of this receptor is not known. Per-base qualities were not stored, and no clone one base away is much larger.

The receptor comes from a woman under 40 in good health. Specimen: naive CD4+ T cells sorted from blood. The cell subset or site label on this specimen signifies: CD45RA+ positively selected. This chain joins TRBV28 to TRBJ2-3; the D gene is possibly TRBD1, with 6 bases matching. CDR3 sequence: CASRHSWTATDTQYF. The DNA reads as follows: TGTGCCAGCAGGCATTCGTGGACAGCCACAGATACGCAGTATTTT.